Each of the 12 T cell receptor beta chains below was sequenced from the same sample in a study of control samples from healthy donors and cancer patients. The repertoire was sequenced with immunoSEQ multiplex PCR; TCRdb's copy has only in-frame clones and lacks some. This sample has approximately 100,000 clones, with around 88% found just once. Sequenced input: blood. The receptors derive from a man in his thirties or forties in good health.

V usage is TRBV5-1 and J usage is TRBJ2-5; 8 bases agree with TRBD2. The germline CDR1 and CDR2 sequences are SGHRS and YFSETQ. The V segment lost 4 bases and the J segment 2 bases; nucleotides outside the gene matches: 7. This CDR3 is built from 15 residues. The CDR3 reads CASSVSTSAQETQYF. CDR3 DNA sequence: TGCGCCAGCAGCGTTTCGACTAGCGCACAAGAGACCCAGTACTTC. Full variable domain (rest looked up from reference TRBV5-1 and TRBJ2-5): KAGVTQTPRYLIKTRGQQVTLSCSPISGHRSVSWYQQTPGQGLQFLFEYFSETQRNKGNFPGRFSGRQFSNSRSEMNVSTLELGDSALYLCASSVSTSAQETQYFGPGTRLLVL.

CDR3: CASSPAPGTEAFF. The CDR3 region has the DNA TGTGCCAGTAGCCCCGCCCCGGGAACTGAAGCTTTCTTT. This chain uses TRBV19 with TRBJ1-1; D uncertain. Germline V gene data show CDR1 as LNHDA and CDR2 as SQIVND (reference sequence). The CDR3 length is 13 residues. The ends were cut back, 6 bases at V and 5 bases at J, with 13 bases in the middle.

This chain links TRBV7-9 with TRBJ2-7; D tentatively reads TRBD1 or TRBD2 (5 bases each). The CDR3 contains 15 residues. CDR1 is SEHNR and CDR2 is FQNEAQ in the germline V gene (reference sequence). V was cut by 5 bases and J by 6 bases, with 20 bases left in between. CDR3 sequence: CASSPPGPSSGEQYF. CDR3 bases: TGTGCCAGCAGCCCGCCGGGACCCTCATCGGGCGAGCAGTACTTC.

The V gene is TRBV5-5, the J gene TRBJ1-1, with D possibly matching TRBD1 (6 bases). CDR3 length: 15 amino acids. Germline loops: CDR1 SGHKS, CDR2 YYEKEE (reference sequence). With 0 bases removed from V and 0 bases from J, the gap between germline ends came to 9 bases. Here the CDR3 DNA reads TGTGCCAGCAGCTTGGTAGGGGGTCTGAACACTGAAGCTTTCTTT. Translated, it gives CASSLVGGLNTEAFF.

The gene calls are TRBV6-2 or TRBV6-3 and TRBJ2-7; 10 bases are a match to TRBD2. The CDR3 is 14 amino acids. Germline CDR1 is MNHEY and CDR2 is SVGEGT. J lost 2 bases, V lost 2 bases, and 0 bases had no gene match. Here the CDR3 DNA reads TGTGCCAGCAGTTACGGGACTAGCGCCTACGAGCAGTACTTC. This encodes CASSYGTSAYEQYF.

V is TRBV27 and J is TRBJ2-5, with TRBD2 matching over 7 bases. After removal of 5 bases from V and 1 base from J, the junction contained 1 base not matched to a gene. CDR1 is MNHEY, CDR2 SMNVEV, per germline (reference sequence). CDR3 size: 13 residues. Written as DNA, the CDR3 is TGTGCCAGCAGTCGACTAGCCCAAGAGACCCAGTACTTC. Residues: CASSRLAQETQYF.

For the CDR3, the DNA is TGTGCCAGCAGTTCTAGCGGGAGAATCGTTTCGGGGGGAGAGACCCAGTACTTC. Residues: CASSSSGRIVSGGETQYF. J is TRBJ2-5 and V is TRBV28; TRBD2 matches at 10 bases. CDR1 is MDHEN, CDR2 SYDVKM, per germline. The CDR3 length is 18 residues. V shed 4 bases, J shed 4 bases, and the junction held 15 bases outside the gene matches.

The chain links TRBV5-6 to TRBJ1-2; the D is unclear. From germline, CDR1 is SGHDT and CDR2 YYEEEE. CDR3 length equals 15 residues. V gave up 4 bases and J gave up 2 bases, with 15 bases separating them. CDR3 sequence: CASSPTLPLNYGYTF. The CDR3 DNA sequence: TGTGCCAGCAGCCCCACCCTCCCCCTGAACTATGGCTACACCTTC.

In regard to this clone: The same CDR3 is also encoded by other DNA sequences in this sample. This chain joins TRBV11-2 and TRBJ2-1; tentatively, D is TRBD1 or TRBD2 (5 bases each). Trimming left V 8 bases short and J 5 bases short, with 19 bases between. CDR1 and CDR2 from the germline V gene are SGHAT and FQNNGV. The CDR3 sequence is 15 residues long. In nucleotides, the CDR3 is TGTGCCAGCCGAGCTAGGGGACGTCTGAACAATGAGCAGTTCTTC. It translates to CASRARGRLNNEQFF. Variable domain in full (rest from reference TRBV11-2 and TRBJ2-1): EAGVAQSPRYKIIEKRQSVAFWCNPISGHATLYWYQQILGQGPKLLIQFQNNGVVDDSQLPKDRFSAERLKGVDSTLKIQPAKLEDSAVYLCASRARGRLNNEQFFGPGTRLTVL.

The chain is built from TRBV27 and TRBJ2-2; no reliable D call. The germline V and J ends were trimmed by 1 base and 1 base, with 10 bases remaining between them. Germline-derived CDR1 and CDR2 are MNHEY and SMNVEV (reference sequence). This CDR3 spans 16 amino acids. CDR3 protein: CASSLLGYRNTGELFF. The CDR3 bases are TGTGCCAGCAGTTTATTAGGATACAGGAACACCGGGGAGCTGTTTTTT.

The gene calls are TRBV11-2 and TRBJ1-1; possibly TRBD1 for D (6 bases). The CDR3 length is 19 residues. Trimming pared 6 bases from V and 1 base from J, leaving 27 bases between. Germline lookup yields CDR1 SGHAT and CDR2 FQNNGV. The CDR3 nucleotides read TGTGCCAGCAGTGCACGCTCACCCATTAACGCGGACAGGAACACTGAAGCTTTCTTT. Its protein is CASSARSPINADRNTEAFF.

This sequence joins TRBV27 and TRBJ1-5; D remains unclear. This CDR3 is 14 amino acids long. V lost 8 bases and J lost 5, with 16 bases in between. CDR1 is MNHEY, CDR2 SMNVEV, per germline (reference sequence). The CDR3 region has the DNA TGTGCCAGCGGGAGGCGGGTAGTCGATCAGCCCCAGCATTTT. It specifies CASGRRVVDQPQHF.